The clone carrying this TCR beta chain has a handful of counts. As yet, its antigen is unknown. Germline V lookup: CDR1 SEHNR, CDR2 FQNEAQ (reference sequence). With V trimmed by 5 bases and J by 6 bases, 9 bases remained unmatched. The CDR3 is made up of 15 amino acids. In TCRdb, the RT-PCR reads were re-called with MiXCR into one record per CDR3 protein. The table lists about 520,000 distinct CDR3 sequences, around 25% of them singletons, with approximately 2% in the top ten. These data originate in a study of response to subunit inactivated influenza vaccine. The study, taken as a whole, reports: Each seasonal influenza vaccination recruits few new T cells, the authors suggested.

The V and J genes are TRBV7-9 and TRBJ2-1; 8 bases are shared with TRBD2. Sequenced material: CD4+ T cells sorted from PBMCs, taken around 5 days after vaccination. The source is a man in his forties or fifties who received an inactivated influenza vaccine. This CDR3 reads CASSIRGGGGNEQFF. The DNA for the CDR3 is TGTGCCAGCAGCATACGGGGGGGCGGAGGCAATGAGCAGTTCTTC.